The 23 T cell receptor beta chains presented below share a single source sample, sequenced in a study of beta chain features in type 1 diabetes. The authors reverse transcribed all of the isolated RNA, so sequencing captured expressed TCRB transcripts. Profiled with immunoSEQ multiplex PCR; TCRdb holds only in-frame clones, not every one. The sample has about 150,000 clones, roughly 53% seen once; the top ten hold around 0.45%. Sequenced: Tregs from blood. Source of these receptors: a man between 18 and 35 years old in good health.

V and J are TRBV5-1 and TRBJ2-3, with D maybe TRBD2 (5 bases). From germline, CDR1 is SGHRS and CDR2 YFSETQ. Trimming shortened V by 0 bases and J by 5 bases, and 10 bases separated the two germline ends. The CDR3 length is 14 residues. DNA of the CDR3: TGCGCCAGCAGCTTGGTTACTAGTCGAGATACGCAGTATTTT. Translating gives CASSLVTSRDTQYF. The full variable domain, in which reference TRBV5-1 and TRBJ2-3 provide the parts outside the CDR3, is KAGVTQTPRYLIKTRGQQVTLSCSPISGHRSVSWYQQTPGQGLQFLFEYFSETQRNKGNFPGRFSGRQFSNSRSEMNVSTLELGDSALYLCASSLVTSRDTQYFGPGTRLTVL.

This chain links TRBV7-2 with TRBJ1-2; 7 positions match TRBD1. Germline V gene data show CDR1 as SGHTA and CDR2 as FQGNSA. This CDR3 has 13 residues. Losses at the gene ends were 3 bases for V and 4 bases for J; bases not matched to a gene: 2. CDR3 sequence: CASSFGQVYGYTF. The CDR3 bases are TGTGCCAGCAGCTTCGGACAGGTCTATGGCTACACCTTC.

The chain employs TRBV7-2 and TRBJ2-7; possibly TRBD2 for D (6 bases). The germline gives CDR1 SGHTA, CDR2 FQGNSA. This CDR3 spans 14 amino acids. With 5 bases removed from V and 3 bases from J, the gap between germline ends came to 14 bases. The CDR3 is CASSVFGTRYEQYF. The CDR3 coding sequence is TGTGCCAGCAGCGTTTTCGGGACTCGCTACGAGCAGTACTTC.

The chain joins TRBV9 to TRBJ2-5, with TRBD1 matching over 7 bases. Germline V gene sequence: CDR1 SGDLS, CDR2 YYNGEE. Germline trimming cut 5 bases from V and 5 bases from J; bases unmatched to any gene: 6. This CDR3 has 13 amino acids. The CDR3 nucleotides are TGTGCCAGCAGTAGACAGGGCGGGGAGACCCAGTACTTC. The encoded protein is CASSRQGGETQYF.

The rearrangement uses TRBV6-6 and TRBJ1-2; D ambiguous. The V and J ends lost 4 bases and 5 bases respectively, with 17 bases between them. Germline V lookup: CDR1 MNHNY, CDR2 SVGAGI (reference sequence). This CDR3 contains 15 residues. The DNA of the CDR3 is TGTGCCAGCAGTTGGGTCAACAGCAACCCATATGGCTACACCTTC. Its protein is CASSWVNSNPYGYTF.

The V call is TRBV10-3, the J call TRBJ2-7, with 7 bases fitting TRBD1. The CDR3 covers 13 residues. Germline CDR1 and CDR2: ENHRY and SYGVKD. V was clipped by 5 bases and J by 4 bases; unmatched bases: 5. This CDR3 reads CAISRDSSYEQYF. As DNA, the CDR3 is TGTGCCATCAGTAGGGACAGCAGTTACGAGCAGTACTTC.

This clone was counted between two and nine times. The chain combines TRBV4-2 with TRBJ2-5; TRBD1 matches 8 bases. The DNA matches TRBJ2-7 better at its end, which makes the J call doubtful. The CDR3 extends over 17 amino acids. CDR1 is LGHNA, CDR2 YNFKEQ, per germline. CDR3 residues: CASSQDWDRRGVTEQYF. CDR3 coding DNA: TGTGCCAGCAGCCAAGATTGGGACAGGAGAGGAGTCACCGAGCAGTACTTC.

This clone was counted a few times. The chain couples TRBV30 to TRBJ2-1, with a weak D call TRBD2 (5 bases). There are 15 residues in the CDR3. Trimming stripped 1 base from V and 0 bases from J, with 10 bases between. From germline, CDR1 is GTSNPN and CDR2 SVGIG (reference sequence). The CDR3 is CAWSALASSYNEQFF. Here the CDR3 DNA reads TGTGCCTGGAGTGCCCTAGCCAGCTCCTACAATGAGCAGTTCTTC.

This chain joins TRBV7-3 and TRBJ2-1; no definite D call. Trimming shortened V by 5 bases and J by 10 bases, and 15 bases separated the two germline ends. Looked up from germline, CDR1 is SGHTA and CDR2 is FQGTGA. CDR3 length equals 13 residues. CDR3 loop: CASSPLGRSEQFF. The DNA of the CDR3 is TGTGCCAGCAGCCCCCTCGGTAGGAGCGAGCAGTTCTTC.

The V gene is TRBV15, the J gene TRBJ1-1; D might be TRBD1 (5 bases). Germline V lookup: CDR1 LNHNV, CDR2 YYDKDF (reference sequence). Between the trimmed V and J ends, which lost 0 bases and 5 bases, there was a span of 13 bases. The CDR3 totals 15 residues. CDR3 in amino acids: CATSRDLGGWTEAFF. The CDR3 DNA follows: TGTGCCACCAGCAGAGATTTGGGGGGTTGGACTGAAGCTTTCTTT.

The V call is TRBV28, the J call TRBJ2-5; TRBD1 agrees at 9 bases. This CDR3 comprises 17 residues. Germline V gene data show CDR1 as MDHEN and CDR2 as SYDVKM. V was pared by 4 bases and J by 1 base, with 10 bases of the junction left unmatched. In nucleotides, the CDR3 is TGTGCCAGCAGTTCTCCGACTGCGACAGGGGGCCAAGAGACCCAGTACTTC. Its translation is CASSSPTATGGQETQYF.

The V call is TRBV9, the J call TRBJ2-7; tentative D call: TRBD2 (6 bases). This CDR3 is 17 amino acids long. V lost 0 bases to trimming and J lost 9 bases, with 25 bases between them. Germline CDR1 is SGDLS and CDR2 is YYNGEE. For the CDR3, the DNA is TGTGCCAGCAGCGTAGGACCGCCAGGGACTTCCCTTACGAGGCAGTACTTC. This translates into CASSVGPPGTSLTRQYF.

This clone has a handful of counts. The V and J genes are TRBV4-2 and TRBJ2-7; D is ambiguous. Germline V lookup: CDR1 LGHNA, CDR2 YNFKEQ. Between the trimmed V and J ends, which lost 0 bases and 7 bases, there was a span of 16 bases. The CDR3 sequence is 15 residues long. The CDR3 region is CASSQDPGEVGEQYF. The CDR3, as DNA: TGTGCCAGCAGCCAAGATCCGGGTGAGGTTGGAGAGCAGTACTTC.

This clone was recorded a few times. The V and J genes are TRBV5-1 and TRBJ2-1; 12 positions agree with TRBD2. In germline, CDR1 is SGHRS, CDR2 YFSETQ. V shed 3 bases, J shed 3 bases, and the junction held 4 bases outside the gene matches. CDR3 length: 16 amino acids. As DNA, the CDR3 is TGCGCCAGCAGCTCGACGGGACTAGCGGGCTACAATGAGCAGTTCTTC. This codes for CASSSTGLAGYNEQFF.

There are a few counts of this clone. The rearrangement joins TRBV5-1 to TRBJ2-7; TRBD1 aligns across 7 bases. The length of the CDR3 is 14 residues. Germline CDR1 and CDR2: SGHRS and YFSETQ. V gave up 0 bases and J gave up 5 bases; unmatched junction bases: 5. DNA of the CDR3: TGCGCCAGCAGCTTGGGACAGGGAGTTGACGAGCAGTACTTC. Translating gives CASSLGQGVDEQYF. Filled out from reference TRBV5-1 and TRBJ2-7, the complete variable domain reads KAGVTQTPRYLIKTRGQQVTLSCSPISGHRSVSWYQQTPGQGLQFLFEYFSETQRNKGNFPGRFSGRQFSNSRSEMNVSTLELGDSALYLCASSLGQGVDEQYFGPGTRLTVT.

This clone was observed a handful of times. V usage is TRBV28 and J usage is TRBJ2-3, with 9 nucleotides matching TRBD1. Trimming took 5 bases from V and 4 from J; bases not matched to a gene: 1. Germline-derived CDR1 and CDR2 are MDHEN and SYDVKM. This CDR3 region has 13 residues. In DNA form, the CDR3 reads TGTGCCAGCAGTGGACAGGGGCCAGATACGCAGTATTTT. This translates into CASSGQGPDTQYF.

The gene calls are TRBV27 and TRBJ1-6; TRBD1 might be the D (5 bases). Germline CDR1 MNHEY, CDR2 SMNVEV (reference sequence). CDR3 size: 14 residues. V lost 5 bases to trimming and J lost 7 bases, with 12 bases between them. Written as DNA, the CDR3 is TGTGCCAGCAGTAGGGACGGGGGAAATTCACCCCTCCACTTT. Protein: CASSRDGGNSPLHF.

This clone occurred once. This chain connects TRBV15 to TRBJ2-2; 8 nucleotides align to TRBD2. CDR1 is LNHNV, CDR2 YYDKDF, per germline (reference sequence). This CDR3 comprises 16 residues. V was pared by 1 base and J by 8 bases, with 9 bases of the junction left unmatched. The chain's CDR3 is CATSRGGAGATGELFF. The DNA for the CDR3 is TGTGCCACCAGCAGAGGCGGAGCGGGAGCGACGGGGGAGCTGTTTTTT.

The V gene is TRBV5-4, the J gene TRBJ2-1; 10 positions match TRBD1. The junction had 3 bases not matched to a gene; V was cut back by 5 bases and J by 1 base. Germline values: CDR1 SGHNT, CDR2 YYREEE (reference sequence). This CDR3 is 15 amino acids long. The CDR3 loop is CASRPGQGSYNEQFF. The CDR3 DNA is TGTGCCAGCAGACCGGGACAGGGGTCCTACAATGAGCAGTTCTTC. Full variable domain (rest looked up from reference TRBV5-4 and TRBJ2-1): ETGVTQSPTHLIKTRGQQVTLRCSSQSGHNTVSWYQQALGQGPQFIFQYYREEENGRGNFPPRFSGLQFPNYSSELNVNALELDDSALYLCASRPGQGSYNEQFFGPGTRLTVL.

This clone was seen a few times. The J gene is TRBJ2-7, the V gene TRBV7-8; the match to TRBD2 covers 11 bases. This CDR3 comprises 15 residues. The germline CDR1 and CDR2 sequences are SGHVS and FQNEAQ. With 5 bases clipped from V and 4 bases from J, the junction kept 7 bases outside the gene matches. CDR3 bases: TGTGCCAGCAGCGATACCGGGACTAGCGGTTACGAGCAGTACTTC. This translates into CASSDTGTSGYEQYF.

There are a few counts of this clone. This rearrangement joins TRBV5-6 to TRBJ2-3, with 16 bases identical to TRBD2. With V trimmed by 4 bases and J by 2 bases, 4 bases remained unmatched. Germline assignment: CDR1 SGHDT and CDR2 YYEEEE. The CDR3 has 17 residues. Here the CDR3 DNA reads TGTGCCAGCAGCCCGGGACTAGCGGGAGGGGCCACAGATACGCAGTATTTT. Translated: CASSPGLAGGATDTQYF.

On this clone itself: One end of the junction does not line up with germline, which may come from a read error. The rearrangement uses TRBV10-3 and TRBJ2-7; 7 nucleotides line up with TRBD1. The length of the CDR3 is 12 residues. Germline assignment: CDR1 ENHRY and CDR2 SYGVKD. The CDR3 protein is CASSQQGYEQYF. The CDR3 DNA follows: TGTGCCAGCAGTCAACAGGGGTACGAGCAGTACTTC.

This CDR3 reads CASSQVGRPKTYGYTF. As DNA, the CDR3 is TGCGCCAGCAGCCAAGTTGGTAGGCCCAAGACTTATGGCTACACCTTC. J is TRBJ1-2 and V is TRBV4-3; D gene uncertain. V was cut by 1 base and J by 5 bases, with 17 bases left in between. Germline values: CDR1 LGHNA, CDR2 YSLEER. This CDR3 has 16 residues.